The clone carrying this TCR beta chain appeared a few times. The data were obtained in a study of T cell repertoires in cytomegalovirus infection. The CDR3 is 13 amino acids. The germline V gene has CDR1 SGHTA and CDR2 FQGNSA. The ends were cut back, 6 bases at V and 1 base at J, with 10 bases in the middle. One entry per CDR3 protein, called by TCRdb with MiXCR from the reads. Of 490,000 or so distinct CDR3 sequences in the sample, approximately 11% are singletons; the top ten hold roughly 10%. This chain connects TRBV7-2 to TRBJ2-7; D remains ambiguous. The sequence was collected from a human donor in good health (CMV status not recorded). Some clones in this sample may be carry-over from other donors' samples. Input material: PBMCs. CDR3 in DNA: TGTGCCAGCAGGGACGGGCCTTCCTACGAGCAGTACTTC. Amino acid sequence: CASRDGPSYEQYF.